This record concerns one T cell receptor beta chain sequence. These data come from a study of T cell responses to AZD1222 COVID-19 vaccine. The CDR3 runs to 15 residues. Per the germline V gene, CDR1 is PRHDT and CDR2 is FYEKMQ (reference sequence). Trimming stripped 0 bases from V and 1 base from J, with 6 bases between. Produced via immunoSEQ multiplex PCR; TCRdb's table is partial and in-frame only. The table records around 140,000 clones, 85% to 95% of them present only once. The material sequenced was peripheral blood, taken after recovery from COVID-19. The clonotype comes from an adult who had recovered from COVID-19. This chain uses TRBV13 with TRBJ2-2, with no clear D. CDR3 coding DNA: TGTGCCAGCAGCTTAGGCAGGATGAACACCGGGGAGCTGTTTTTT. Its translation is CASSLGRMNTGELFF. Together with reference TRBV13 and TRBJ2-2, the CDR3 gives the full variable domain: AAGVIQSPRHLIKEKRETATLKCYPIPRHDTVYWYQQGPGQDPQFLISFYEKMQSDKGSIPDRFSAQQFSDYHSELNMSSLELGDSALYFCASSLGRMNTGELFFGEGSRLTVL.